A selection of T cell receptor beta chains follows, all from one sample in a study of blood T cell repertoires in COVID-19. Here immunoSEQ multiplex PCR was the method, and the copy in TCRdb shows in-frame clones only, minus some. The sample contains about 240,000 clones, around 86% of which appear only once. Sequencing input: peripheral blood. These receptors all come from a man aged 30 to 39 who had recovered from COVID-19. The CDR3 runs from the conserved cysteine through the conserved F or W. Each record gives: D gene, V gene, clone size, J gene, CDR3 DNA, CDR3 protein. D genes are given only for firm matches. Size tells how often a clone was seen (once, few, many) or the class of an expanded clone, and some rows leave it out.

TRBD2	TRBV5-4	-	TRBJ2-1	TGTGCCAGCAGCCCGGGACTAGCGGGGGGGCATGAGCAGTTCTTC	CASSPGLAGGHEQFF
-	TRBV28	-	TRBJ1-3	TGTGCCAGCACCCCGGTGTTAGCTGGAAACACCATATATTTT	CASTPVLAGNTIYF
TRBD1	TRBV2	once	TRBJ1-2	TGTGCCAGCAGTTCCGAGGGGGCTCGTGGCTACACCTTC	CASSSEGARGYTF
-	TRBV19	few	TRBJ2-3	TGTGCCAGTAGTATTTGGGGAGGTACGCAGTATTTT	CASSIWGGTQYF
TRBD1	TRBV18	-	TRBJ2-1	TGTGCCAGCTCACCACTGGGAAGGACAGGGGGGTTTGAGCAGTTCTTC	CASSPLGRTGGFEQFF
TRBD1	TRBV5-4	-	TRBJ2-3	TGTGCCAGCAGTTACTCTTCGATGGGGACAGGTTCAGATACGCAGTATTTT	CASSYSSMGTGSDTQYF
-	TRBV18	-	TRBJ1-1	TGTGCCAGCTCACCCAAATGGAACACTGAAGCTTTCTTT	CASSPKWNTEAFF
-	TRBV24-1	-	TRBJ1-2	TGTGCCACCAGTGTTGGGGGGGAAGATGGCTACACCTTC	CATSVGGEDGYTF
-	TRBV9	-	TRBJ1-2	TGTGCCAGCAGCGTAGACAGGAACTATGGCTACACCTTC	CASSVDRNYGYTF
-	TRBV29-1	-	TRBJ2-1	TGCAGCGGAGGACACGTAGGCACCTACAATGAGCAGTTCTTC	CSGGHVGTYNEQFF
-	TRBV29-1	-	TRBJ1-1	TGCAGCGTTTCAGCGGGCGGTGAAGCTTTCTTT	CSVSAGGEAFF
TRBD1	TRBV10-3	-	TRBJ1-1	TGTGCCATCAGGGCGGGACAGGGGGAAACTGAAGCTTTCTTT	CAIRAGQGETEAFF
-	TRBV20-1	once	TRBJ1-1	TGCAGTGCTAGTCGGTACCGATTTACTGAAGCTTTCTTT	CSASRYRFTEAFF
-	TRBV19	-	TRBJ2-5	TGTGCCAGTAAAGGAGTGGGGGCAGTGGAGACCCAGTACTTC	CASKGVGAVETQYF
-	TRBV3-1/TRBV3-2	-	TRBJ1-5	TGTGCCAGCAGCCAAGATCGGGGGATGGGCCCCCAGCATTTT	CASSQDRGMGPQHF
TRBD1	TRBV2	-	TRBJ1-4	TGTGCCAGCCAGGACAGGGCAATTGAAAAACTGTTTTTT	CASQDRAIEKLFF